These 2 T cell receptor beta chains were all obtained from the same sample, sequenced in a study of blood T cell repertoires in COVID-19 (dated by TCRdb to 2018 to 2021). Receptors were amplified or captured by the immunoSEQ multiplex PCR assay. Held by TCRdb, this immuneACCESS table contains in-frame sequences only and omits some clones. Under half of the omission traces to an unresolved V gene where checked; the cause of the rest is unknown. Across this sample there are hundreds of thousands of clones, with roughly 86% seen only once. Of the sample, roughly 1.6% falls within the top ten clones. The sequenced sample was peripheral blood. These receptors came from a woman in her sixties who had recovered from COVID-19.

The chain combines TRBV29-1 with TRBJ2-7; 8 nucleotides match TRBD1. This CDR3 spans 11 amino acids. Per germline, CDR1 SQVTM and CDR2 ANQGSEA. V shed 7 bases, J shed 3 bases, and the junction held 2 bases outside the gene matches. Written as DNA, the CDR3 is TGCAGCGGAGGACAGGGCTACGAGCAGTACTTC. This translates into CSGGQGYEQYF.

The chain uses TRBV9 and TRBJ1-6; 7 bases align to TRBD1. Germline values: CDR1 SGDLS, CDR2 YYNGEE. This CDR3 is built from 14 residues. V was clipped by 3 bases and J by 7 bases; unmatched bases: 4. CDR3 protein: CASSARDRNSPLHF. Written as DNA, the CDR3 is TGTGCCAGCAGCGCGCGGGACAGAAATTCACCCCTCCACTTT. Combining the CDR3 with reference TRBV9 and TRBJ1-6 gives the whole variable domain DSGVTQTPKHLITATGQRVTLRCSPRSGDLSVYWYQQSLDQGLQFLIQYYNGEERAKGNILERFSAQQFPDLHSELNLSSLELGDSALYFCASSARDRNSPLHFGNGTRLTVT.